This record looks at one T cell receptor (beta chain) sequence and its context. What it binds is unknown. The method was immunoSEQ multiplex PCR; TCRdb's version includes in-frame clones alone and lacks a portion of them. The sample contains roughly 300,000 clones, roughly 76% of which appear only once. The germline V gene has CDR1 LNHDA and CDR2 SQIVND (reference sequence). This CDR3 comprises 17 residues. The V end lost 3 bases, the J end lost 3 bases, and 21 bases lay between the germline ends. This sample stems from a study of cytotoxic CD8 clonotypes in ibrutinib-treated CLL. Study outcomes and limitations: Contraction or stability on treatment characterized the public clonotypes, which were uncommon.

The TCR sequence derives from a human donor with chronic lymphocytic leukemia. The source material was PBMCs, sampled at disease progression, from a patient treated with ibrutinib. V usage is TRBV19 and J usage is TRBJ2-7, with D perhaps TRBD2 (6 bases). The CDR3: CASSMMRLGRPDYEQYF. DNA of the CDR3: TGTGCCAGTAGTATGATGAGACTAGGGCGTCCGGACTACGAGCAGTACTTC.